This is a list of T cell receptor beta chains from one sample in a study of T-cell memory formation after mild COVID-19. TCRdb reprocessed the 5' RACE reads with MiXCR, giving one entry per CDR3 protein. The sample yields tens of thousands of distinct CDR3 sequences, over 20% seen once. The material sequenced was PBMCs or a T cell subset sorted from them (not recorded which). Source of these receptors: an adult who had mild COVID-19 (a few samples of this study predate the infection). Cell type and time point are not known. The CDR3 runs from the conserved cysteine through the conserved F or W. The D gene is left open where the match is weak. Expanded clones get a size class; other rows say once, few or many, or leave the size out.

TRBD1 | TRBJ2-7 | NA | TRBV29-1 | TGCAGCGTTGAAGGAGACAGGGGCTGGTACTTC | CSVEGDRGWYF
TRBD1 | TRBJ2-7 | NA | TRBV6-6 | TGTGCCATCTCTACCGGGACAGGGGTATACGAGCAGTACTTC | CAISTGTGVYEQYF
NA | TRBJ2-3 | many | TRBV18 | TGTGCCAGCTCACCACTTCAGAACACAGATACGCAGTATTTT | CASSPLQNTDTQYF
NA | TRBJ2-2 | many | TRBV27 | TGTGCCAGCAGTTCATTAGACAGGGCGGGGGCCGGGGAGCTGTTTTTT | CASSSLDRAGAGELFF
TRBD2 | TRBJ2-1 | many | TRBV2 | TGTGCCAGCAGGGTAGCGGGGGCTACGGATGAGCAGTTCTTC | CASRVAGATDEQFF
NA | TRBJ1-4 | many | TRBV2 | TGTGCCAGCAGTGAAGCAGGATACGAAAAACTGTTTTTT | CASSEAGYEKLFF
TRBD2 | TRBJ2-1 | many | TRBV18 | TGTGCCTCACCACCGTTGGGACTAGCGGGATTTCCTCCTTACAATGAGCAGTTCTTC | CASPPLGLAGFPPYNEQFF
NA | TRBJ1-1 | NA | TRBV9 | TGTGCCAGCTCGGAGGGGACCACTGAAGCTTTCTTT | CASSEGTTEAFF
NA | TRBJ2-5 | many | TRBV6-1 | TGTGCCAGCAGGGAGGAGCGAGCAGGAGAGACCCAGTACTTC | CASREERAGETQYF
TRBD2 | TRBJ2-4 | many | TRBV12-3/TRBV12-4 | TGTGCCAGCAGTTTCTCTGGCGGGAGAACCAAAAACATTCAGTACTTC | CASSFSGGRTKNIQYF
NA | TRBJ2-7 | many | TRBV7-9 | TGTGCCAGCAGCAGGGGACATCCCTCCTACGAGCAGTACTTC | CASSRGHPSYEQYF
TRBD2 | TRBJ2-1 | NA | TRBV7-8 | TGTGCCAGCAGCTTAGGGACTAGCGGGGGGGCGGTGTTTGAGCAGTTCTTC | CASSLGTSGGAVFEQFF
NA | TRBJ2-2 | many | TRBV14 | TGTGCCAGCAGCCAAGAAAGGACAGCCTTCACCGGGGAGCTGTTTTTT | CASSQERTAFTGELFF
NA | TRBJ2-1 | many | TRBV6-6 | TGTGCCAGCAGTTCGACAGGCGCTGAGCAGTTCTTC | CASSSTGAEQFF
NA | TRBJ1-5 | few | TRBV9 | TGTGCCAGCAGTCGAGGACGGGATAGCAATCAGCCCCAGCATTTT | CASSRGRDSNQPQHF
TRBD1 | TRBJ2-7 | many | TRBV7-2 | TGTGCCAGCAGCTTGGACAGGGGCACCGAGCAGTACTTC | CASSLDRGTEQYF
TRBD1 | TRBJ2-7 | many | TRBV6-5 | TGTGCCAGCATCGGACAGGGGGCAGGTTCCTACGAGCAGTACTTC | CASIGQGAGSYEQYF
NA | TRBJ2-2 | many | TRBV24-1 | TGTGCCACCTCGTTGGGGGGCGCAAAGACCGGGGAGCTGTTTTTT | CATSLGGAKTGELFF
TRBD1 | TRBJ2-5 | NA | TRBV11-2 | TGTGCCAGCAGCCACGTAGGACAGGGGAGGCCGGAGACCCAGTACTTC | CASSHVGQGRPETQYF
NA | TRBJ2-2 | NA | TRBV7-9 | TGTGCCAGCAGCCCTGGGACAACAAATTCCGGGGAGCTGTTTTTT | CASSPGTTNSGELFF
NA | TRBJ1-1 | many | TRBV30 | TGTGCCTGGAGTGTACGCCTTGGTGACGGCACTGAAGCTTTCTTT | CAWSVRLGDGTEAFF
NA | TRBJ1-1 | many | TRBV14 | TGTGCCAGCAGCCCCCGGCAGGGCCACACTGAAGCTTTCTTT | CASSPRQGHTEAFF
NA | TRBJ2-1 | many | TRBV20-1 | TGCAGTGCCTTTAGCGGTCCGAACAATGAGCAGTTCTTC | CSAFSGPNNEQFF
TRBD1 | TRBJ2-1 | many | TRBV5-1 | TGCGCCAGCAGCATCGCCGGGACAGGAAACAATGAGCAGTTCTTC | CASSIAGTGNNEQFF
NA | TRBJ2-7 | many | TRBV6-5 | TGTGCCAGCAGTTACCTAGGACGGCACTACGAGCAGTACTTC | CASSYLGRHYEQYF
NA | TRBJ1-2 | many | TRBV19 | TGTGCCAGTAGTTCGGACGGTTCCGGCTACACCTTC | CASSSDGSGYTF
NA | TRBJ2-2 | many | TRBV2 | TGTGCCAGCAGTGATGGACTCGCGAACACCGGGGAGCTGTTTTTT | CASSDGLANTGELFF
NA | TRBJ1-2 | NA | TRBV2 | TGTGCCAGCAGTGAAGGCAGGCTAAACTATGGCTACACCTTC | CASSEGRLNYGYTF
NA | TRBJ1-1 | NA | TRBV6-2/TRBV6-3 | TGTGCCAGCAGCCCCATCGCCTGGGTGTACGGCACTGAAGCTTTCTTT | CASSPIAWVYGTEAFF
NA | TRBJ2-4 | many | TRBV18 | TGTGCCAGCTCACCACCGAATGGGGTAAACTTAATTCAGTACTTC | CASSPPNGVNLIQYF
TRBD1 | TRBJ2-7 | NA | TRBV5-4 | TGTGCCAGCAGCTGGGGGGCGGAGACAGGGGGAGAGCAGTACTTC | CASSWGAETGGEQYF
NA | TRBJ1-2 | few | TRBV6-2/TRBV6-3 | TGTGCCAGCGGAGAAAACTATGGCTACACCTTC | CASGENYGYTF
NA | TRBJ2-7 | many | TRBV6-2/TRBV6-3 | TGTGCCAGCAGTTACTCTCGGGTTATCCGCCAGCAGTACTTC | CASSYSRVIRQQYF
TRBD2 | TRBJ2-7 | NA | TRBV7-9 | TGTGCCAGCAGCCTCGCCACTGCGGGAGTGAACGAGCAGTACTTC | CASSLATAGVNEQYF
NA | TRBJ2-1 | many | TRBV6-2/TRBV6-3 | TGTGCCAGCAGCACGACTTACAATGAGCAGTTCTTC | CASSTTYNEQFF
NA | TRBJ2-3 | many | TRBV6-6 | TGTGCCAGCAGTTACCCCCAGGGGGGGGACACAGATACGCAGTATTTT | CASSYPQGGDTDTQYF
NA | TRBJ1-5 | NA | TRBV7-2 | TGTGCCAGCAGCTCGTCCGTGGGGGTTAATCAGCCCCAGCATTTT | CASSSSVGVNQPQHF
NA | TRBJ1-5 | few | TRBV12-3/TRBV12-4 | TGTGCCAGCAGTTTTTCCGGGAACAATCAGCCCCAGCATTTT | CASSFSGNNQPQHF
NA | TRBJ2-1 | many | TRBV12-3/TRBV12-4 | TGTGCCAGCAGTCCAATTGCCCCGGTGGCTGAGCAGTTCTTC | CASSPIAPVAEQFF
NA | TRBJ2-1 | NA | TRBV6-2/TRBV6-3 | TGTGCCAGCAGGCCAGTAGCCCATGAGCAGTTCTTC | CASRPVAHEQFF
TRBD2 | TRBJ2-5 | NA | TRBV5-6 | TGTGCCAGCAGCTACCGACTAGCGGGGGTGGAGACCCAGTACTTC | CASSYRLAGVETQYF
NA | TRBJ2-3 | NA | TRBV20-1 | TGCAGTGCTAGAGATCTGTCAGGGGCAGATACGCAGTATTTT | CSARDLSGADTQYF
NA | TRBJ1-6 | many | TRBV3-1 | TGTGCCAGCAGCCAAGCTCGACGTAATTCACCCCTCCACTTT | CASSQARRNSPLHF
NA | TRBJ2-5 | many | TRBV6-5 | TGTGCCAGCAGTTACCAGGGGGAGACCCAGTACTTC | CASSYQGETQYF
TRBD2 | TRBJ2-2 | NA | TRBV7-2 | TGTGCCAGCAGCTTAGTCGGACTAGGCTTCACCGGGGAGCTGTTTTTT | CASSLVGLGFTGELFF
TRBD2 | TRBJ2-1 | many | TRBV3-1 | TGTGCCAGCAGCCCACGGACTAGCGGAAGCTACAATGAGCAGTTCTTC | CASSPRTSGSYNEQFF
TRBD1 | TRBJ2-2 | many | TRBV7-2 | TGTGCCAGCACCCCCGAAGGACAGGCCCGCACCGGGGAGCTGTTTTTT | CASTPEGQARTGELFF